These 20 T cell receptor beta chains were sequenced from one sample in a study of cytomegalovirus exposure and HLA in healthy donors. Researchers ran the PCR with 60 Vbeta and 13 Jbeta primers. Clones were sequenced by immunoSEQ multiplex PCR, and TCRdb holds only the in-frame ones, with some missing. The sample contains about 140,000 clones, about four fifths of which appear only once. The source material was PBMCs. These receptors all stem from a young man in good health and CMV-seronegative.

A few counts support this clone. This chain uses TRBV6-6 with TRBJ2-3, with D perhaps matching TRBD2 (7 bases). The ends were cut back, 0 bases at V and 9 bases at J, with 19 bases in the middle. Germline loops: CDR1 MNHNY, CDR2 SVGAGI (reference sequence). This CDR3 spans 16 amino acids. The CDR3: CASSYSISRGGITQYF. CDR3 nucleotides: TGTGCCAGCAGTTACTCGATAAGCAGGGGAGGGATAACGCAGTATTTT.

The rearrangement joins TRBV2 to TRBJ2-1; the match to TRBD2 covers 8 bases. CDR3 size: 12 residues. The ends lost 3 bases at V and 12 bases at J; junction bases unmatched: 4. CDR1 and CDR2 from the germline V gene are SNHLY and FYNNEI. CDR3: CASSEGRGAQFF. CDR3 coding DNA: TGTGCCAGCAGTGAGGGGCGGGGGGCGCAGTTCTTC.

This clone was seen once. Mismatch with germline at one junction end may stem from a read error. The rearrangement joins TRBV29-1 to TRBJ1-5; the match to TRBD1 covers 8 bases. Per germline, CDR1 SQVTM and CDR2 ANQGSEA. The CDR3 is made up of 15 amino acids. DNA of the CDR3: TGCAGCGTTACCTACGGGACAGGAGAAAATCAGCCCCAGAATTTT. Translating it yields CSVTYGTGENQPQNF.

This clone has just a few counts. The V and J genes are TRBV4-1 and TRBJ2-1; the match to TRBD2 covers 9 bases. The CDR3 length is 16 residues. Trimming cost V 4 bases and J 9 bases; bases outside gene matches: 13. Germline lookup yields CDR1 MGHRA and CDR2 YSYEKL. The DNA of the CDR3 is TGCGCCAGCAGCCTTATCGGGACTAGCTTTCGTGGTGAGCAGTTCTTC. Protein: CASSLIGTSFRGEQFF.

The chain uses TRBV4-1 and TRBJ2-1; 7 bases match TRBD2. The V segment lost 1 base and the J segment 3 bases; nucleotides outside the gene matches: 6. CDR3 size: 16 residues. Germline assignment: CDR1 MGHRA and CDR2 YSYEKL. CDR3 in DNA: TGCGCCAGCAGCCAAGTGGCGCTAGCGGTCTACAATGAGCAGTTCTTC. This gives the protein CASSQVALAVYNEQFF.

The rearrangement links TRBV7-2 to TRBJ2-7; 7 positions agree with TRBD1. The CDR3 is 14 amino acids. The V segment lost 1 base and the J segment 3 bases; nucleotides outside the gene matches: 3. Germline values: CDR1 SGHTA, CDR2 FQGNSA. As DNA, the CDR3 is TGTGCCAGCAGCTTAGGACAGGGAGTCTACGAGCAGTACTTC. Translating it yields CASSLGQGVYEQYF.

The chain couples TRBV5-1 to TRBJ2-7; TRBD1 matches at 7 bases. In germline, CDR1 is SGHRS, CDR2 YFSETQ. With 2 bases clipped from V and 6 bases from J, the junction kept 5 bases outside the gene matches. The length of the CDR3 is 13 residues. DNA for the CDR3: TGCGCCAGCAGCTTCTCAGGGGGTAGCGAGCAGTACTTC. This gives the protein CASSFSGGSEQYF.

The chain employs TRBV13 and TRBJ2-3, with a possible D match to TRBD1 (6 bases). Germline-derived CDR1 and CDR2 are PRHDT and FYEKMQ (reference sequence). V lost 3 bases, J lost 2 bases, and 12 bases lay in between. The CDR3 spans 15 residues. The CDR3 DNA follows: TGTGCCAGCAGCTTTTCCAGGGGTATCACAGATACGCAGTATTTT. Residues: CASSFSRGITDTQYF.

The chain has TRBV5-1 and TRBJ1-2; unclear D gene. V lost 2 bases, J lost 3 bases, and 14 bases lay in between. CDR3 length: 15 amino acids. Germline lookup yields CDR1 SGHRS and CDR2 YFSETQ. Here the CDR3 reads CASSFSLDGDYGYTF. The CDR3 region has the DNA TGCGCCAGCAGCTTTTCTTTGGACGGGGACTATGGCTACACCTTC. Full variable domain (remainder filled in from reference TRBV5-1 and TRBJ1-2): KAGVTQTPRYLIKTRGQQVTLSCSPISGHRSVSWYQQTPGQGLQFLFEYFSETQRNKGNFPGRFSGRQFSNSRSEMNVSTLELGDSALYLCASSFSLDGDYGYTFGSGTRLTVV.

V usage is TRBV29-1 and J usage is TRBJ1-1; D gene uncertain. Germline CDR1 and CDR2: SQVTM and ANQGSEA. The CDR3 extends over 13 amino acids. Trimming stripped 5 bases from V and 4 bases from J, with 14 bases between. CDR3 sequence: CSVSNGYSTEAFF. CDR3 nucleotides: TGCAGCGTTTCTAACGGTTACTCCACTGAAGCTTTCTTT.

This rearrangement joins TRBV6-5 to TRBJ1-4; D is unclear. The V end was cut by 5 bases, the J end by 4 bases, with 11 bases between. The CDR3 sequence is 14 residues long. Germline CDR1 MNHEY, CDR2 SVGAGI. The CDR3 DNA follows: TGTGCCAGCAGTCGGACTGGCAATAATGAAAAACTGTTTTTT. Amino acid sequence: CASSRTGNNEKLFF.

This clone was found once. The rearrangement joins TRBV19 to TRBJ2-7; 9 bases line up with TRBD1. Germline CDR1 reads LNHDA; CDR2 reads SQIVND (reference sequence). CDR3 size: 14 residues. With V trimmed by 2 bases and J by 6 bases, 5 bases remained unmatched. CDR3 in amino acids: CASSIKGQGCEQYF. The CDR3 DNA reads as TGTGCCAGTAGTATAAAGGGACAGGGTTGCGAGCAGTACTTC.

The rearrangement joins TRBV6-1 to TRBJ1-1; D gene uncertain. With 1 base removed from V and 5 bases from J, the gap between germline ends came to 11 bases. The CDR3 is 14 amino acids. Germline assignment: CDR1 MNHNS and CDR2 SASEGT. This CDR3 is CASSEVGELTEAFF. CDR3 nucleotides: TGTGCCAGCAGTGAAGTTGGGGAGTTGACTGAAGCTTTCTTT.

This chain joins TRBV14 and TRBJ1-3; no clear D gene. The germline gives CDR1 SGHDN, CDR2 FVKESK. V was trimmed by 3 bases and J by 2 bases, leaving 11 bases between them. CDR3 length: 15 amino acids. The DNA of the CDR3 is TGTGCCAGCAGCCATATCCAGTCCGCTGGAAACACCATATATTTT. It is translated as CASSHIQSAGNTIYF.

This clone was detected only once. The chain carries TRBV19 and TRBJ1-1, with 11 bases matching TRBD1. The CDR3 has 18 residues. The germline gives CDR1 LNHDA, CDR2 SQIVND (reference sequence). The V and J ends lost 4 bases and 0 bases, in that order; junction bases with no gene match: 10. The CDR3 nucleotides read TGTGCCAGTAGTAACCGGACAGGGGGCTTGTCCATGAACACTGAAGCTTTCTTT. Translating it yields CASSNRTGGLSMNTEAFF.

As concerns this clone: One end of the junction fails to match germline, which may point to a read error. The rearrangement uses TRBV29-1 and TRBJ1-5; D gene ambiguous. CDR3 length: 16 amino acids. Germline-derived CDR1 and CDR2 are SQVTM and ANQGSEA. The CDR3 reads CSAPPDILLSNQPQNF. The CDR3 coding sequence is TGCAGCGCCCCGCCCGACATACTCTTAAGCAATCAGCCCCAGAATTTT.

The CDR3 sequence is CASSLSVYYGYTF. The DNA of the CDR3 is TGTGCCAGCAGCTTAAGCGTCTACTATGGCTACACCTTC. The V gene is TRBV7-2, the J gene TRBJ1-2; D unresolved. The CDR3 is 13 residues long. Germline CDR1 reads SGHTA; CDR2 reads FQGNSA. The ends were cut back, 2 bases at V and 3 bases at J, with 7 bases in the middle.

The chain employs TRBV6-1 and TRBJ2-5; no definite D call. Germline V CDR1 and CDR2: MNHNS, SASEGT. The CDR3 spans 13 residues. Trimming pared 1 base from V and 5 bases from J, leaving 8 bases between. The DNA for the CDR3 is TGTGCCAGCAGTGAAGTCGGGTTGGAGACCCAGTACTTC. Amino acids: CASSEVGLETQYF.

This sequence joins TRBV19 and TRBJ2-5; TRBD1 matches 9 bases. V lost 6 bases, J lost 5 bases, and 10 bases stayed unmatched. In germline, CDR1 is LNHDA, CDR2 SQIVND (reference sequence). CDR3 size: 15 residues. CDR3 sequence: CASSLDTGGWETQYF. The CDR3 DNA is TGTGCCAGTAGCCTTGATACAGGGGGCTGGGAGACCCAGTACTTC.

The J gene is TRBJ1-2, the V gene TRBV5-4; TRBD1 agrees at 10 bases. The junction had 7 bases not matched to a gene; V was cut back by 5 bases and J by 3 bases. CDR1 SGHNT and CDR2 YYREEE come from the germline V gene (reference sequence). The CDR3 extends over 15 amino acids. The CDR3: CASSRGQGGDYGYTF. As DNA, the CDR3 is TGTGCCAGCAGTCGCGGACAGGGGGGCGACTATGGCTACACCTTC.